These T cell receptor beta chains were read from a single sample in a study of blood T cell repertoires in COVID-19. Sequenced by immunoSEQ multiplex PCR; TCRdb stores in-frame clones only, minus some. The profile shows approximately 190,000 clones, about 88% of them singletons. The specimen sequenced was peripheral blood. Receptors were obtained from a man aged 25 to 45 with active or convalescent COVID-19. Both conserved end residues are part of each CDR3. D genes are given only for firm matches.

>TRBV9|.|TRBJ1-3
TGTGCCAGCAGCGTAGGGGAAGGGGCTGGAAACACCATATATTTT
CASSVGEGAGNTIYF
>TRBV27|TRBD1|TRBJ1-5
TGTGCCAGCAGTTTTCAGGGGGAGGCTCAGCCCCAGCATTTT
CASSFQGEAQPQHF
>TRBV4-3|TRBD1|TRBJ1-5
TGCGCCAGCAGCCAAGAAGCCAGGGGGAATCAGCCCCAGCATTTT
CASSQEARGNQPQHF
>TRBV28|TRBD1|TRBJ1-5
TGTGCCAGCAGTCCCAGGGGGTGGAATCAGCCCCAGCATTTT
CASSPRGWNQPQHF
>TRBV4-1|.|TRBJ1-2
TGCGCCAGCAGCCAAGATCATCTGGAGAACTATGGCTACACCTTC
CASSQDHLENYGYTF
>TRBV6-2/TRBV6-3|TRBD1|TRBJ1-2
TGTGCCAGCAGTGACAGGGATGGCTACACCTTC
CASSDRDGYTF
>TRBV19|.|TRBJ1-1
TGTGCCTGTCGGGGATTGAACACTGAAGCTTTCTTT
CACRGLNTEAFF
>TRBV6-6|TRBD1|TRBJ1-6
TGTGCCAGCAGGCCACGACAGGGGGATAATTCACCCCTCCACTTT
CASRPRQGDNSPLHF
>TRBV11-2|.|TRBJ2-3
TGTGCCAGCAGCTTAGCCGGGGGAGACGCCACAGATACGCAGTATTTT
CASSLAGGDATDTQYF
>TRBV4-1|TRBD2|TRBJ2-4
TGCGCCAGCAGCCCCCTACCGGGACTAGCGGGGTACGTGGCCAAAAACATTCAGTACTTC
CASSPLPGLAGYVAKNIQYF